This TCR beta chain derives from a study of cytomegalovirus exposure and HLA in healthy donors. General study findings and limits: It was only CMV serostatus that was available as immune exposure information. The authors listed about 170 TCR beta chains as cytomegalovirus-associated. DRB1 had the most TCR associations and HLA-C the fewest, a later analysis found, with rates varying by HLA locus.

Regarding this clone: Its antigen is as yet unknown.

The study ran its PCR with 60 Vbeta and 13 Jbeta primers. Clones were read by immunoSEQ multiplex PCR, and TCRdb kept only the in-frame ones, dropping some. The sample yields about 130,000 clones, just under 85% seen once. The sequenced material came from PBMCs. The TCR originated in a boy aged 2 to 9 in good health and CMV-seronegative.

The CDR3 sequence is CASSRPGHSNTEAFF. The DNA of the CDR3 is TGTGCCAGCAGCCGTCCCGGACATTCGAACACTGAAGCTTTCTTT. The chain links TRBV6-5 to TRBJ1-1, with D maybe TRBD1 (5 bases). The CDR3 is 15 amino acids. Trimming took off 6 bases at V and 1 base at J, with 15 bases between the two ends. Looked up from germline, CDR1 is MNHEY and CDR2 is SVGAGI.